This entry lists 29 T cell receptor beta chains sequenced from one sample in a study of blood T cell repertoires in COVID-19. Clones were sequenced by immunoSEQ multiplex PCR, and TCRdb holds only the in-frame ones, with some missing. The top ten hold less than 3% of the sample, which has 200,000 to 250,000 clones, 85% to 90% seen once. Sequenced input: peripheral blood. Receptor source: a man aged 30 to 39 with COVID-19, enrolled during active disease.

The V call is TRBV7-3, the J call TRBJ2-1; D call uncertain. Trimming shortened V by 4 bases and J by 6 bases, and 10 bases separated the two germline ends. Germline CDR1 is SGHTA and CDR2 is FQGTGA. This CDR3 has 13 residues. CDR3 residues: CASSSPFVNEQFF. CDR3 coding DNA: TGTGCCAGCAGCTCCCCCTTCGTCAATGAGCAGTTCTTC.

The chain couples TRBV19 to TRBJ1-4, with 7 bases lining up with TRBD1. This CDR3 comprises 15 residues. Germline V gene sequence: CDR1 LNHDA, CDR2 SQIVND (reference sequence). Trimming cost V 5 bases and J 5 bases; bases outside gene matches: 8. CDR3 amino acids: CASSRGTVLNEKLFF. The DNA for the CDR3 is TGTGCCAGTAGTCGTGGGACAGTACTAAATGAAAAACTGTTTTTT.

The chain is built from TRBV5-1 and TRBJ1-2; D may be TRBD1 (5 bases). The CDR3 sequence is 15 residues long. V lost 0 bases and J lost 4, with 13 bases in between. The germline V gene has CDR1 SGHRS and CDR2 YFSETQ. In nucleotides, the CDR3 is TGCGCCAGCAGCTTGGCGGGGCAGGGAGGCTATGGCTACACCTTC. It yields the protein CASSLAGQGGYGYTF.

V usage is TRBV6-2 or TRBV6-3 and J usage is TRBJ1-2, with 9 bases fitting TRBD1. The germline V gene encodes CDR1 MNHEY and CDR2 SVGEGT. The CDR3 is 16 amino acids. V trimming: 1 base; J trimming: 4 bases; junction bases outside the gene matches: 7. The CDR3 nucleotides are TGTGCCAGCAGTTACTGGAGGACAGGGGATGGCTATGGCTACACCTTC. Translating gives CASSYWRTGDGYGYTF.

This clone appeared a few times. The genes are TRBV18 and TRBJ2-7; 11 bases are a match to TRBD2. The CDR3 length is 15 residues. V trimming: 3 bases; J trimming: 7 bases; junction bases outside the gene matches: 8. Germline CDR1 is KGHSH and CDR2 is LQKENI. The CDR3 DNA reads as TGTGCCAGCTCACCCGGGACTAGCGGTCTCCTGGAGCAGTACTTC. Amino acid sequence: CASSPGTSGLLEQYF.

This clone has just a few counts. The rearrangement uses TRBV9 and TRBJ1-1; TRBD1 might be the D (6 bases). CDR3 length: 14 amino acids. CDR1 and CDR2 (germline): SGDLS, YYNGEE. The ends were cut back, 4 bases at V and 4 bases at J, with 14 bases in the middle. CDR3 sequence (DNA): TGTGCCAGCAGCCCACAGGGCTCAGGCACTGAAGCTTTCTTT. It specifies CASSPQGSGTEAFF.

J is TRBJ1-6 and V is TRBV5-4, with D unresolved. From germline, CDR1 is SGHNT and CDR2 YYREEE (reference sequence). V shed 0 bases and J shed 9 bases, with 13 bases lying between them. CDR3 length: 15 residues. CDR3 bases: TGTGCCAGCAGCTTGGACCCCGGACTATCTTCACCCCTCCACTTT. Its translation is CASSLDPGLSSPLHF.

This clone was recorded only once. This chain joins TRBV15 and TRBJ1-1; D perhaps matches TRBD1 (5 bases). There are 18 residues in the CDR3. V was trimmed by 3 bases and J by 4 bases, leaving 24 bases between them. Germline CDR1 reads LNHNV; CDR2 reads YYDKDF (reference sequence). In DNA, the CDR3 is TGTGCCACCAGCAGCCTACCGGCATTGGGGCAGGAGGGCACTGAAGCTTTCTTT. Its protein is CATSSLPALGQEGTEAFF.

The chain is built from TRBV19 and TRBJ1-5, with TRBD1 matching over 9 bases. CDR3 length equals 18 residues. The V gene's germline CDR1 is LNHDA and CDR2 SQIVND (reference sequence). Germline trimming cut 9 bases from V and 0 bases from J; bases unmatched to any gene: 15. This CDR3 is CARFNRDRDKYSNQPQHF. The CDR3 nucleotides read TGTGCCAGATTCAACCGGGACAGGGACAAATATAGCAATCAGCCCCAGCATTTT.

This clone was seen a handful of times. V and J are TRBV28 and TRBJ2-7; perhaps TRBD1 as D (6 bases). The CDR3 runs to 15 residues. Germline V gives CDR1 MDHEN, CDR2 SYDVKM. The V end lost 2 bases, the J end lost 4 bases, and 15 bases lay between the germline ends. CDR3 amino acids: CASSLGLRGSYEQYF. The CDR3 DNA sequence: TGTGCCAGCAGTTTAGGGCTGAGGGGGTCATACGAGCAGTACTTC.

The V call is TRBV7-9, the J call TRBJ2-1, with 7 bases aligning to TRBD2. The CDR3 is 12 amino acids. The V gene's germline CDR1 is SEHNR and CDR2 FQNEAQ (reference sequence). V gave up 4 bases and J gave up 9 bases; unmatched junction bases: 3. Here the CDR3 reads CASSSPGGEQFF. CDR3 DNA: TGTGCCAGCAGCTCCCCGGGGGGTGAGCAGTTCTTC.

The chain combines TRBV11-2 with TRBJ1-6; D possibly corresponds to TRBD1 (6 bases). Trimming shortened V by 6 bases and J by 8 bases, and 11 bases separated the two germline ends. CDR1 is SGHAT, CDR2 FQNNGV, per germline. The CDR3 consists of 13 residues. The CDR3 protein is CASRPQGYSPLHF. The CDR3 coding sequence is TGTGCCAGCAGACCACAGGGTTATTCACCCCTCCACTTT. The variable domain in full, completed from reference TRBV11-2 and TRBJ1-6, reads EAGVAQSPRYKIIEKRQSVAFWCNPISGHATLYWYQQILGQGPKLLIQFQNNGVVDDSQLPKDRFSAERLKGVDSTLKIQPAKLEDSAVYLCASRPQGYSPLHFGNGTRLTVT.

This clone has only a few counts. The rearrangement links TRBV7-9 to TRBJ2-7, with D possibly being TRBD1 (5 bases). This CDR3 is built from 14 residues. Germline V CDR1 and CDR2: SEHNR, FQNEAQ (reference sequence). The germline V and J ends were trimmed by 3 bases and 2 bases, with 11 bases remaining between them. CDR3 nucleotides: TGTGCCAGCAGCTTGGCAGGGTCCCCCTACGAGCAGTACTTC. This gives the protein CASSLAGSPYEQYF. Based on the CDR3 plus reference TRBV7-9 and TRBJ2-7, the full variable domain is DTGVSQNPRHKITKRGQNVTFRCDPISEHNRLYWYRQTLGQGPEFLTYFQNEAQLEKSRLLSDRFSAERPKGSFSTLEIQRTEQGDSAMYLCASSLAGSPYEQYFGPGTRLTVT.

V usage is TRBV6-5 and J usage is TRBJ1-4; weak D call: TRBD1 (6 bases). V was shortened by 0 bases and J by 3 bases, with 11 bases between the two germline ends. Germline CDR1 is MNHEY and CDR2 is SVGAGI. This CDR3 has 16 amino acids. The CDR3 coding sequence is TGTGCCAGCAGTTACTCCTCAGGGGAAGCTAATGAAAAACTGTTTTTT. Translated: CASSYSSGEANEKLFF.

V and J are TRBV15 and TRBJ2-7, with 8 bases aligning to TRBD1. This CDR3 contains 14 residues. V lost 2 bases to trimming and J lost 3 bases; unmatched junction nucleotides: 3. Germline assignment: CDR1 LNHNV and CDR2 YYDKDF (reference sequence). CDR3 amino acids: CATSRSGTGYEQYF. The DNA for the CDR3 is TGTGCCACCAGCAGATCCGGGACAGGCTACGAGCAGTACTTC.

The CDR3 sequence is CASSPSVAGSSYNEQFF. The CDR3 DNA reads as TGTGCCAGCAGTCCGAGTGTAGCGGGGAGCTCCTACAATGAGCAGTTCTTC. The chain couples TRBV27 to TRBJ2-1; 8 bases line up with TRBD2. CDR3 length: 17 residues. The V segment lost 5 bases and the J segment 0 bases; nucleotides outside the gene matches: 9. CDR1 and CDR2 (germline): MNHEY, SMNVEV (reference sequence).

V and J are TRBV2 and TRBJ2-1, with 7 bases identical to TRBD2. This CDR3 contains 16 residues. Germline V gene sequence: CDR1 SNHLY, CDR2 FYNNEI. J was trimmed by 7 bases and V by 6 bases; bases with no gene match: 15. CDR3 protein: CASSLGVLAWRNEQFF. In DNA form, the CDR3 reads TGTGCCAGCAGCCTAGGAGTACTAGCGTGGAGGAATGAGCAGTTCTTC.

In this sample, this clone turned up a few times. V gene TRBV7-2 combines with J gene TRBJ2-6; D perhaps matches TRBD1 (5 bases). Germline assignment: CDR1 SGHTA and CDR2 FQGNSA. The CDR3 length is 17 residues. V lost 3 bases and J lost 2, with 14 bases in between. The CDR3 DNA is TGTGCCAGCAGCTTCGGGCAGGGATTAGCTGGGGCCAACGTCCTGACTTTC. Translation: CASSFGQGLAGANVLTF.

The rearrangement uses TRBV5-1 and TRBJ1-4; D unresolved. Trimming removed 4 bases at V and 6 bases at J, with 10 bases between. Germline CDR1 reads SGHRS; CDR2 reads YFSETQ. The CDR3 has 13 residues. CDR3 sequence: CASSGGIDEKLFF. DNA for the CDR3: TGCGCCAGCAGCGGCGGGATCGATGAAAAACTGTTTTTT.

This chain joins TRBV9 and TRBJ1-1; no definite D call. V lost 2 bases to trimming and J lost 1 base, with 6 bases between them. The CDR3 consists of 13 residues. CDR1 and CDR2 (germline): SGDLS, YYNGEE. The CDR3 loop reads CASSVGRNTEAFF. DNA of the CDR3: TGTGCCAGCAGCGTGGGCCGGAACACTGAAGCTTTCTTT.

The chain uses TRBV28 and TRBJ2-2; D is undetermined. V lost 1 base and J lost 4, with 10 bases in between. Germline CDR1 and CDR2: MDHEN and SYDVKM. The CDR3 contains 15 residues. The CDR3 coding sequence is TGTGCCAGCAGTTTATCCTCCTCGGGCACCGGGGAGCTGTTTTTT. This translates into CASSLSSSGTGELFF.

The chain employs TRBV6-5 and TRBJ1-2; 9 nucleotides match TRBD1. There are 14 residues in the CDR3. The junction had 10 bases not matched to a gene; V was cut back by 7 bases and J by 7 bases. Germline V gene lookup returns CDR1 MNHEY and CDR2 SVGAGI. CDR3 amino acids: CASTVRQGQGGYTF. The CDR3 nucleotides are TGTGCCAGCACGGTCCGACAGGGACAGGGTGGCTACACCTTC.

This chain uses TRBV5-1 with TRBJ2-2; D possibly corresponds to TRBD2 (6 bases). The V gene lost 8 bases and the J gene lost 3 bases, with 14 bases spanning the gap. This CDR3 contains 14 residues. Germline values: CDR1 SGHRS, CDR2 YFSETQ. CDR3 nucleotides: TGCGCCAGTAAGATTCGGGACTACACCGGGGAGCTGTTTTTT. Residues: CASKIRDYTGELFF.

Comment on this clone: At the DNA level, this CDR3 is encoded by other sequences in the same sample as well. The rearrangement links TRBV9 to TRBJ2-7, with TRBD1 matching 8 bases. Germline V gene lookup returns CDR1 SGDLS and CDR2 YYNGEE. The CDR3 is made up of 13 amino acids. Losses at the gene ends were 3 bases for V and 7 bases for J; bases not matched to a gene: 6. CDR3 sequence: CASSGGQGGEQYF. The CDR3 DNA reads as TGTGCCAGCAGCGGAGGACAGGGCGGTGAGCAGTACTTC.

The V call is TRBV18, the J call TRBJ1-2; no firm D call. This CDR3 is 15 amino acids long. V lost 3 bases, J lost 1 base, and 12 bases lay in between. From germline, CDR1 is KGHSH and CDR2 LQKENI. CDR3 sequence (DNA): TGTGCCAGCTCACCTTTCGAGCGGGGTAACTATGGCTACACCTTC. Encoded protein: CASSPFERGNYGYTF.

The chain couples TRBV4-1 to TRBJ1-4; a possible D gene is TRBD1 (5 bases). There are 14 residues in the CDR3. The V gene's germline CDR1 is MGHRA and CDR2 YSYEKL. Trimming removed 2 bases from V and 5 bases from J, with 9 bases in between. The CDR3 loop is CASSQQTENEKLFF. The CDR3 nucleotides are TGCGCCAGCAGCCAACAGACAGAAAATGAAAAACTGTTTTTT.

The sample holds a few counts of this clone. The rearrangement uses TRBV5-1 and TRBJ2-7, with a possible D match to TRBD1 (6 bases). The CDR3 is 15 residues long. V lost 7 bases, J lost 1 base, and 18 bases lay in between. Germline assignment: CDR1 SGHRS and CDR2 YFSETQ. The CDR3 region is CASHSGAGASYEQYF. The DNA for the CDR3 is TGCGCCAGCCACTCCGGGGCAGGGGCGTCCTACGAGCAGTACTTC.

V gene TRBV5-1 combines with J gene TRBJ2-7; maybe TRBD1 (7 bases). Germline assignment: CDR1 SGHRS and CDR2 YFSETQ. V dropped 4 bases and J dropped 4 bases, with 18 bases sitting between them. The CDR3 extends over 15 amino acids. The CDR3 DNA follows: TGCGCCAGCAGCGTGACCCAGGGGGGAAGTTACGAGCAGTACTTC. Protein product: CASSVTQGGSYEQYF. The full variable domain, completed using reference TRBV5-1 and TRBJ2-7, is KAGVTQTPRYLIKTRGQQVTLSCSPISGHRSVSWYQQTPGQGLQFLFEYFSETQRNKGNFPGRFSGRQFSNSRSEMNVSTLELGDSALYLCASSVTQGGSYEQYFGPGTRLTVT.

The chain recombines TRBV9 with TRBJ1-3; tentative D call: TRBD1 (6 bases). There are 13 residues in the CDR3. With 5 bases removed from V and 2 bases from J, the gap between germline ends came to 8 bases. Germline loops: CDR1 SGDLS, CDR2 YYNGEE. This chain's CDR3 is CASRAGAGNTIYF. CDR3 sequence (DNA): TGTGCCAGCAGGGCAGGGGCTGGAAACACCATATATTTT.